Shown below are 16 T cell receptor beta chains from a single sample sequenced in a study of CD8 T cells in Susac syndrome (dated by TCRdb to between 2018 and 2021). The library was made by the immunoSEQ multiplex PCR assay. RNA was extracted using the RNeasy kit, and roughly 0.5 to 1 microgram was reverse transcribed with random hexamers. TCRdb's own reprocessing of the public reads used fastp at Q25 and MiXCR and kept productive beta chains. Rows with one shared CDR3 protein collapse into an entry with the most common genes and DNA. For this sample there are some 120,000 distinct CDR3 sequences; roughly 95% appear just once. The ten largest clones represent roughly 0.13% of the sample. Sequenced sample: CD4+ T cells from PBMCs. The source of these receptors is a human donor in good health.

The chain is built from TRBV29-1 and TRBJ1-5; 10 bases are shared with TRBD1. Germline CDR1 and CDR2: SQVTM and ANQGSEA. Trimming took 2 bases from V and 4 from J; bases not matched to a gene: 2. The CDR3 consists of 14 residues. CDR3 amino acids: CSVEWTGGNQPQHF. CDR3 nucleotide sequence: TGCAGCGTTGAATGGACAGGGGGGAATCAGCCCCAGCATTTT.

The rearrangement links TRBV6-1 to TRBJ2-5, with TRBD2 matching over 8 bases. Germline V CDR1 and CDR2: MNHNS, SASEGT. This CDR3 is 13 amino acids long. The junction had 7 bases not matched to a gene; V was cut back by 6 bases and J by 7 bases. The DNA of the CDR3 is TGTGCCAGCAGCACGGGACTAGAAGGGACCCAGTACTTC. The encoded protein is CASSTGLEGTQYF.

The chain uses TRBV5-1 and TRBJ1-5; 8 nucleotides align to TRBD1. Germline V gene data show CDR1 as SGHRS and CDR2 as YFSETQ. This CDR3 has 15 amino acids. Trimming at V came to 4 bases and at J to 6 bases, leaving 9 bases not matched to a gene. Written as DNA, the CDR3 is TGCGCCAGCAGCGAAGGAGGACAGGGCGGTCAGCCCCAGCATTTT. Translation gives CASSEGGQGGQPQHF.

This chain connects TRBV19 to TRBJ2-1, with no clear D. Germline CDR1 and CDR2: LNHDA and SQIVND (reference sequence). The CDR3 runs to 15 residues. Deletions cut 5 bases from V and 4 bases from J, with 15 bases between. CDR3 sequence reads: CASSWSPSNYNEQFF. The CDR3 bases are TGTGCCAGTAGTTGGAGCCCCAGTAATTACAATGAGCAGTTCTTC.

The J gene is TRBJ2-2, the V gene TRBV25-1; the D gene is possibly TRBD2 (6 bases). Germline CDR1 reads MGHDK; CDR2 reads SYGVNS. The CDR3 is made up of 14 amino acids. V was shortened by 0 bases and J by 5 bases, with 7 bases between the two germline ends. The CDR3, as DNA: TGTGCCAGCAGTGAATACGGGGGTACCGGGGAGCTGTTTTTT. As protein: CASSEYGGTGELFF.

J is TRBJ2-3 and V is TRBV20-1; 10 bases agree with TRBD2. Germline V gives CDR1 DFQATT, CDR2 SNEGSKA (reference sequence). V gave up 6 bases and J gave up 4 bases; unmatched junction bases: 10. The CDR3 contains 15 residues. Here the CDR3 reads CSAPRSGRAPDTQYF. The CDR3 nucleotides are TGCAGTGCGCCCCGGAGCGGGAGGGCCCCAGATACGCAGTATTTT.

CDR3 nucleotides: TGTGCCAGCAGCGGAAACTTCGACACAGATACGCAGTATTTT. Protein sequence: CASSGNFDTDTQYF. This rearrangement joins TRBV27 to TRBJ2-3; no reliable D call. Germline CDR1 and CDR2: MNHEY and SMNVEV (reference sequence). The CDR3 consists of 14 residues. V was cut by 6 bases and J by 2 bases, with 12 bases left in between.

V usage is TRBV28 and J usage is TRBJ2-5; D might be TRBD2 (6 bases). V lost 6 bases to trimming and J lost 1 base, with 15 bases between them. The CDR3 runs 15 residues. CDR1 and CDR2 from the germline V gene are MDHEN and SYDVKM. The CDR3 loop is CASSRRDSPQETQYF. CDR3 DNA: TGTGCCAGCAGCAGACGGGACTCTCCCCAAGAGACCCAGTACTTC.

This chain links TRBV2 with TRBJ2-2, with D uncertain. V lost 2 bases and J 4 bases, leaving 11 bases between the germline ends. The CDR3 totals 15 residues. Germline V gene sequence: CDR1 SNHLY, CDR2 FYNNEI. The DNA for the CDR3 is TGTGCCAGCAGTGAATTTCTCTCCAGCACCGGGGAGCTGTTTTTT. As protein: CASSEFLSSTGELFF.

This chain uses TRBV6-5 with TRBJ2-7; D is perhaps TRBD2 (6 bases). This CDR3 has 13 residues. The V end lost 5 bases, the J end lost 0 bases, and 8 bases lay between the germline ends. CDR1 and CDR2 from the germline V gene are MNHEY and SVGAGI. This CDR3 is CASSRLGSYEQYF. As DNA, the CDR3 is TGTGCCAGCAGTCGACTAGGCTCCTACGAGCAGTACTTC.

V is TRBV18 and J is TRBJ2-7, with TRBD2 matching 12 bases. Trimming removed 0 bases from V and 4 bases from J; junction bases left unmatched: 4. The CDR3 totals 16 residues. Germline V gives CDR1 KGHSH, CDR2 LQKENI. This chain's CDR3 is CASSPPTSGRGYEQYF. The CDR3 DNA is TGTGCCAGCTCACCACCGACTAGCGGGAGAGGGTACGAGCAGTACTTC.

The chain combines TRBV6-5 with TRBJ2-2; 9 bases align to TRBD1. CDR1 and CDR2 (germline): MNHEY, SVGAGI. V shed 2 bases, J shed 5 bases, and the junction held 6 bases outside the gene matches. The CDR3 totals 16 residues. The CDR3 DNA is TGTGCCAGCAGTTACCCTCCCGGGACAGGGACCGGGGAGCTGTTTTTT. It specifies CASSYPPGTGTGELFF.

V and J are TRBV28 and TRBJ2-5, with TRBD2 matching over 7 bases. The trim removed 8 bases at V and 10 bases at J, leaving 16 bases unmatched. The CDR3 sequence is 14 residues long. The germline gives CDR1 MDHEN, CDR2 SYDVKM. CDR3 sequence reads: CASWGGARRIGQYF. The DNA for the CDR3 is TGTGCCAGCTGGGGAGGGGCGAGGAGAATCGGCCAGTACTTC.

The chain recombines TRBV18 with TRBJ2-1; D perhaps matches TRBD1 (6 bases). Looked up from germline, CDR1 is KGHSH and CDR2 is LQKENI. V was pared by 6 bases and J by 8 bases, with 8 bases between. This CDR3 region has 11 residues. The CDR3 DNA follows: TGTGCCAGCTCGTCAGGGGATGAGCAGTTCTTC. Its translation: CASSSGDEQFF. Full variable domain (outside the CDR3, taken from reference TRBV18 and TRBJ2-1): NAGVMQNPRHLVRRRGQEARLRCSPMKGHSHVYWYRQLPEEGLKFMVYLQKENIIDESGMPKERFSAEFPKEGPSILRIQQVVRGDSAAYFCASSSGDEQFFGPGTRLTVL.

The V and J genes are TRBV24-1 and TRBJ2-1, with a tentative D call TRBD1 (6 bases). The V end lost 10 bases, the J end lost 0 bases, and 9 bases lay between the germline ends. Germline V gene data show CDR1 as KGHDR and CDR2 as SFDVKD. The CDR3 is made up of 13 amino acids. CDR3 residues: CATGQSSYNEQFF. CDR3 coding DNA: TGTGCCACAGGACAGAGCTCCTACAATGAGCAGTTCTTC.

In DNA, the CDR3 is TGTGCCAGCACCTCGACAGGGGTGAATCAGCCCCAGCATTTT. Amino acid sequence: CASTSTGVNQPQHF. V is TRBV2 and J is TRBJ1-5, with 8 bases lining up with TRBD1. The V and J ends lost 7 bases and 4 bases, in that order; junction bases with no gene match: 6. The germline V gene encodes CDR1 SNHLY and CDR2 FYNNEI. The CDR3 is 14 amino acids.